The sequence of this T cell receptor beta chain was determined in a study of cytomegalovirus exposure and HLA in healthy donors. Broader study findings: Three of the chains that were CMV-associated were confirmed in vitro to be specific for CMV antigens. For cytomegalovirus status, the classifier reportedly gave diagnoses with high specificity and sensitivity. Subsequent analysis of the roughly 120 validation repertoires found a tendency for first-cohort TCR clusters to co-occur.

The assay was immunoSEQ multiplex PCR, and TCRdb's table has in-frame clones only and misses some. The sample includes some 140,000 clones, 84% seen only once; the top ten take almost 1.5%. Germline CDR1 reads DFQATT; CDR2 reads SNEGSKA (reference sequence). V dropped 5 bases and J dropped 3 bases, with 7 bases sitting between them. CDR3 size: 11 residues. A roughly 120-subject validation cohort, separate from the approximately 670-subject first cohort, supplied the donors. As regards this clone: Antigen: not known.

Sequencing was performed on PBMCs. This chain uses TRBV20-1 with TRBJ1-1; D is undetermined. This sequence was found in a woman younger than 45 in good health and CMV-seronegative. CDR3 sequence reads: CSARHDTEAFF. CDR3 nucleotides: TGCAGTGCTCGACATGACACTGAAGCTTTCTTT.